The clone carrying this TCR beta chain was found a few times. Its specificity is not known. Time point: sample taken at primary tumor resection. Unsorted whole RNA samples from tumor, nontumor lung or frozen PBMC were sequenced. The germline V gene has CDR1 DFQATT and CDR2 SNEGSKA (reference sequence). V dropped 6 bases and J dropped 2; count of bases not matched to a gene: 11. CDR3 length equals 15 residues. Carried by each TCR cDNA molecule was a unique molecular identifier. Each CDR3 protein is one row after TCRdb ran MiXCR on the 5' RACE reads. This table has 45,000 to 55,000 distinct CDR3 sequences, roughly 5% appearing once. These data belong to a study of spatial heterogeneity in lung cancer. Regarding the study as a whole: Relative to follow-up, resection was when ubiquitous expanded tumor TCRs appeared more in blood.

The sequenced sample was PBMCs, obtained at surgery. The TCR originated in a male donor with early-stage non-small cell lung cancer. The rearrangement links TRBV20-1 to TRBJ2-3; 7 bases map to TRBD2. CDR3 sequence (DNA): TGCAGTGCCAAGGGACTATCACAAGACACAGATACGCAGTATTTT. It translates to CSAKGLSQDTDTQYF.